The present TCR beta chain was sequenced within a study of blood T cell repertoires in COVID-19. Background on the study: Some COVID-19 samples were acute and others convalescent; all came from the United States, Italy and Spain.

Measured with immunoSEQ multiplex PCR; TCRdb has only the in-frame clones, and not every one. The data show approximately 280,000 clones, with 80% to 90% seen just once and roughly 9.6% held by the top ten. The trim removed 9 bases at V and 0 bases at J, leaving 8 bases unmatched. Germline V gene sequence: CDR1 MRHNA, CDR2 SNTAGT. This CDR3 contains 15 residues. This clonotype was obtained from a woman aged 65 to 85 with acute or convalescent COVID-19. This chain uses TRBV6-4 with TRBJ2-7; TRBD1 agrees at 10 bases. Sequenced: peripheral blood. This CDR3 is CARLTGQGSSYEQYF. CDR3 nucleotide sequence: TGTGCCAGGCTTACGGGACAGGGGAGCTCCTACGAGCAGTACTTC.